This TCR delta chain stems from a study of γδ T cells in repeated Plasmodium falciparum infection. Across the whole study: Sampling occurred at baseline, pre-infection for selected infections, and 21 days post-infection.

The V gene's germline CDR1 is GEAIGNYY and CDR2 EKD. The trim removed 0 bases at V and 3 bases at J, leaving 11 bases unmatched. This CDR3 spans 17 amino acids. Vgamma9/Vdelta2+ and Vdelta2-negative gammadelta T cells were flow-sorted from PBMC for bulk sequencing. This clone showed up many times. Its target is unknown. Given a far larger clone just one base away, this is likely a sequencing read error. The same CDR3 is also encoded by other DNA sequences in this sample. TCRdb re-called the multiplex PCR reads via CATT. The sample records more than 45,000 delta-chain clones, around 1.7% being singletons. General study findings and limits: Vdelta2-negative gammadelta repertoires, largely Vdelta1+, seemingly showed infection-driven waves of new clonal selection. Vgamma9/Vdelta2+ repertoires stayed stably polyclonal over time and infection.

Sequenced sample: gamma-delta T cells from blood. The V call is TRDV2, the J call TRDJ1; 8 positions match TRDD3. This clonotype originated in a pool of human donors (malaria-infected and uninfected, not separated). CDR3 DNA sequence: TGTGCCTGTGACACCGTAGGGGGATATGCGGATCCCGATAAACTCATCTTT. It encodes CACDTVGGYADPDKLIF.